Listed here is a single T cell receptor beta chain. The antigen is undetermined. The data were obtained in a study of cytomegalovirus exposure and HLA in healthy donors. Between the trimmed V and J ends, which lost 5 bases and 3 bases, there was a span of 11 bases. This CDR3 region has 14 residues. Germline values: CDR1 MNHNY, CDR2 SVGAGI (reference sequence). Notes on the study in general: The records held CMV serostatus as the only immune exposure information. According to reports, the classifier identified cytomegalovirus status with high specificity and sensitivity. Further analysis was carried out later, and it showed several of the most significant clusters appearing linked to common viral pathogens.

A multiplex PCR was run with 60 Vbeta primers and 13 Jbeta primers. Measured with immunoSEQ multiplex PCR; TCRdb has only the in-frame clones, and not every one. Of over 85,000 clones listed, less than 85% are singletons. The sequenced sample consisted of PBMCs. This sequence was found in a man aged 30 to 45 in good health and CMV-seropositive. The J gene is TRBJ1-3, the V gene TRBV6-6, with D perhaps matching TRBD1 (6 bases). The CDR3 bases are TGTGCCAGCAGTCAAGACAGGATTGGAAACACCATATATTTT. As protein: CASSQDRIGNTIYF.